This T cell receptor beta chain was captured in a study of control samples from healthy donors and cancer patients. Here immunoSEQ multiplex PCR was the method, and the copy in TCRdb shows in-frame clones only, minus some. The sample holds 180,000 or so clones, 93% seen once. This clone was seen a handful of times. The ends were cut back, 2 bases at V and 7 bases at J, with 5 bases in the middle. This CDR3 is built from 11 residues. Germline CDR1 MNHEY, CDR2 SVGEGT. Sequenced material: blood. The V call is TRBV6-2 or TRBV6-3, the J call TRBJ2-5; D is undetermined. This clonotype originated in an older woman in good health. The CDR3 loop is CASSYPGTQYF. Written as DNA, the CDR3 is TGTGCCAGCAGTTACCCGGGGACCCAGTACTTC.